The 14 T cell receptor beta chains listed next were all sequenced from one sample in a study of fetal regulatory T cell absence and autoimmunity. Using immunoSEQ multiplex PCR, the repertoire was profiled, and TCRdb retains in-frame clones only, with some absent. The sample holds more than 85,000 clones, approximately 75% seen once. Sample: pancreas tissue. The receptor source for this set is a male donor with IPEX syndrome.

The chain joins TRBV27 to TRBJ1-5; 11 bases are shared with TRBD1. The CDR3 extends over 14 amino acids. CDR1 is MNHEY, CDR2 SMNVEV, per germline (reference sequence). With V trimmed by 5 bases and J by 7 bases, 4 bases remained unmatched. The CDR3 reads CASSPWTGGQPQHF. For the CDR3, the DNA is TGTGCCAGCAGTCCGTGGACAGGGGGCCAGCCCCAGCATTTT.

The genes are TRBV30 and TRBJ1-2; D is uncertain. The germline CDR1 and CDR2 sequences are GTSNPN and SVGIG (reference sequence). Trimming stripped 3 bases from V and 8 bases from J, with 10 bases between. The CDR3 consists of 11 residues. CDR3 protein: CAWRQGRGYTF. The CDR3 coding sequence is TGTGCCTGGAGACAAGGGCGCGGCTACACCTTC.

The chain uses TRBV5-1 and TRBJ2-7; TRBD1 or TRBD2 may be the D gene (6 bases each). V lost 0 bases, J lost 3 bases, and 10 bases lay in between. Germline V gene lookup returns CDR1 SGHRS and CDR2 YFSETQ. This CDR3 has 14 amino acids. The CDR3 nucleotides read TGCGCCAGCAGCTTGGATGGAGGGGGCTACGAGCAGTACTTC. This sequence encodes CASSLDGGGYEQYF.

CDR3 region: CASSLARTSKTQYF. The CDR3 bases are TGTGCCAGCAGCTTAGCCCGGACTAGCAAGACCCAGTACTTC. The rearrangement links TRBV11-2 to TRBJ2-5; the match to TRBD2 covers 8 bases. In germline, CDR1 is SGHAT, CDR2 FQNNGV. The CDR3 contains 14 residues. V was pared by 1 base and J by 6 bases, with 4 bases of the junction left unmatched.

V and J are TRBV27 and TRBJ2-7; D gene uncertain. CDR3 length equals 13 residues. The ends were cut back, 5 bases at V and 4 bases at J, with 12 bases in the middle. Germline V gives CDR1 MNHEY, CDR2 SMNVEV (reference sequence). CDR3 sequence (DNA): TGTGCCAGCAGTCGCGACGGGTTGTACGAGCAGTACTTC. Protein product: CASSRDGLYEQYF.

The gene calls are TRBV29-1 and TRBJ2-3; D is possibly TRBD1 or TRBD2 (6 bases each). Germline V lookup: CDR1 SQVTM, CDR2 ANQGSEA. The CDR3 runs to 14 residues. Between the trimmed V and J ends, which lost 6 bases and 2 bases, there was a span of 15 bases. This CDR3 is CSVTGGRATDTQYF. DNA of the CDR3: TGCAGCGTGACCGGGGGCAGGGCCACAGATACGCAGTATTTT.

The chain combines TRBV19 with TRBJ1-3; D gene unclear. The germline CDR1 and CDR2 sequences are LNHDA and SQIVND (reference sequence). V lost 2 bases and J 0 bases, leaving 8 bases between the germline ends. This CDR3 comprises 15 residues. The CDR3 here is CASSIRAYSGNTIYF. The CDR3 DNA is TGTGCCAGTAGTATAAGAGCCTACTCTGGAAACACCATATATTTT.

V usage is TRBV27 and J usage is TRBJ1-2; D gene ambiguous. This CDR3 contains 15 residues. V was clipped by 0 bases and J by 2 bases, with 10 bases between them. The germline gives CDR1 MNHEY, CDR2 SMNVEV (reference sequence). The CDR3, as DNA: TGTGCCAGCAGTTTATCGGCAGCGCCCAACTATGGCTACACCTTC. Translating gives CASSLSAAPNYGYTF.

The chain combines TRBV7-9 with TRBJ2-2; possibly TRBD1 for D (5 bases). Germline V gene sequence: CDR1 SEHNR, CDR2 FQNEAQ (reference sequence). This CDR3 has 14 amino acids. With 0 bases removed from V and 3 bases from J, the gap between germline ends came to 5 bases. CDR3 sequence (DNA): TGTGCCAGCAGCTTAGCCAGGGACACCGGGGAGCTGTTTTTT. It yields the protein CASSLARDTGELFF. The entire variable domain, with the rest obtained from reference TRBV7-9 and TRBJ2-2, is as follows: DTGVSQNPRHKITKRGQNVTFRCDPISEHNRLYWYRQTLGQGPEFLTYFQNEAQLEKSRLLSDRFSAERPKGSFSTLEIQRTEQGDSAMYLCASSLARDTGELFFGEGSRLTVL.

This clone was seen only once. This chain connects TRBV7-8 to TRBJ2-3; 7 nucleotides match TRBD1. This CDR3 has 14 residues. Trimming took 5 bases from V and 1 from J; bases not matched to a gene: 3. In germline, CDR1 is SGHVS, CDR2 FQNEAQ. CDR3 region: CASSLDRGTDTQYF. CDR3 in DNA: TGTGCCAGCAGCCTTGACAGGGGCACAGATACGCAGTATTTT.

The V call is TRBV5-1, the J call TRBJ1-1; 9 bases agree with TRBD1. Germline V gene sequence: CDR1 SGHRS, CDR2 YFSETQ. CDR3 size: 17 residues. V was pared by 3 bases and J by 1 base, with 10 bases of the junction left unmatched. CDR3 in DNA: TGCGCCAGCAGCTGGGGACAGGGCCCCTTCGGGAACACTGAAGCTTTCTTT. Its protein product is CASSWGQGPFGNTEAFF.

The table lists this clone with a few counts. The chain has TRBV7-8 and TRBJ2-7; 10 bases are shared with TRBD2. V shed 6 bases, J shed 5 bases, and the junction held 7 bases outside the gene matches. CDR3 size: 14 residues. The germline CDR1 and CDR2 sequences are SGHVS and FQNEAQ. The CDR3 coding sequence is TGTGCCAGCAGGTTGGGACTAGCGCCCCACGAGCAGTACTTC. It translates to CASRLGLAPHEQYF.

The chain combines TRBV9 with TRBJ2-5; D gene unclear. Trimming pared 0 bases from V and 5 bases from J, leaving 14 bases between. Germline values: CDR1 SGDLS, CDR2 YYNGEE. The CDR3 runs 15 residues. The DNA for the CDR3 is TGTGCCAGCAGCGTAGGATTGACGCGGCTGGAGACCCAGTACTTC. Translated, it gives CASSVGLTRLETQYF.

The V gene is TRBV19, the J gene TRBJ2-3, with 7 bases fitting TRBD2. Trimming removed 2 bases from V and 3 bases from J; junction bases left unmatched: 5. The CDR3 loop spans 15 amino acids. Germline V gene data show CDR1 as LNHDA and CDR2 as SQIVND (reference sequence). The DNA of the CDR3 is TGTGCCAGTAGTATATCAGCGGGGCCAACAGATACGCAGTATTTT. It yields the protein CASSISAGPTDTQYF.